Below are 6 T cell receptor beta chains sequenced from a single sample in a study of regulatory T cells in long-lasting Graves disease. Time point here: newly diagnosed GD, antithyroid drugs for less than 3 months. Extracted RNA from PBMCs served as the source of the TCR library. Arm-PCR of CDR3 regions and iRepertoire HTBI primers were the basis on which TCR beta libraries were built. TCRdb ran MiXCR on the multiplex PCR reads and lists one entry per CDR3 protein. The sample lists approximately 540,000 distinct CDR3 sequences, around 13% seen once, with roughly 8.9% in the top ten. In addition, the sample was reused for a study of T cells in Graves' hyperthyroidism and ophthalmopathy.

Here the sequenced sample was peripheral blood mononuclear cells (PBMCs), taken at new diagnosis, from a patient treated with antithyroid drugs. The receptors were sampled from a woman between 25 and 40 years old with Graves disease.

CDR3 in amino acids: CAIPGPEGETQYF. As DNA, the CDR3 is TGTGCCATCCCGGGTCCCGAGGGGGAGACCCAGTACTTC. The chain recombines TRBV2 with TRBJ2-5; either TRBD1 or TRBD2 may fit D (5 bases each). Deletions cut 10 bases from V and 5 bases from J, with 17 bases between. Germline CDR1 and CDR2: SNHLY and FYNNEI. The CDR3 runs to 13 residues.

This clonotype was counted ten times or more. The chain recombines TRBV28 with TRBJ2-7; TRBD1 agrees at 8 bases. The CDR3 totals 17 residues. The germline V gene encodes CDR1 MDHEN and CDR2 SYDVKM. Losses at the gene ends were 4 bases for V and 2 bases for J; bases not matched to a gene: 13. The CDR3 DNA reads TGTGCCAGCAGTTCCCAACAGGGGGGCAGGGGACCCTACGAGCAGTACTTC. This encodes CASSSQQGGRGPYEQYF.

This clonotype was picked up one time. This rearrangement joins TRBV19 to TRBJ1-1, with D maybe TRBD1 (5 bases). V lost 3 bases to trimming and J lost 4 bases, with 18 bases between them. This CDR3 is built from 16 residues. Germline CDR1 LNHDA, CDR2 SQIVND (reference sequence). CDR3 amino acids: CASSIHGGFSGTEAFF. CDR3 nucleotide sequence: TGTGCCAGTAGTATCCACGGGGGGTTTTCGGGCACTGAAGCTTTCTTT.

On this clonotype: This may stem from a read error, because a much larger clone lies one nucleotide away. The chain combines TRBV7-8 with TRBJ1-1; D is uncertain. CDR1 is SGHVS, CDR2 FQNEAQ, per germline. This CDR3 region has 13 residues. V lost 10 bases and J 5 bases, leaving 17 bases between the germline ends. In DNA, the CDR3 is TGTGCCAACCGTTTGACCTCGAGGACTGAAGCTTTCTTT. This gives the protein CANRLTSRTEAFF.

This clonotype came up many times. The rearrangement links TRBV14 to TRBJ2-2, with no clear D. Trimming pared 0 bases from V and 1 base from J, leaving 3 bases between. The CDR3 totals 14 residues. CDR1 and CDR2 (germline): SGHDN, FVKESK. The chain's CDR3 is CASSQDWNTGELFF. CDR3 nucleotides: TGTGCCAGCAGCCAAGATTGGAACACCGGGGAGCTGTTTTTT.

This clonotype was picked up many times. The chain joins TRBV2 to TRBJ1-6; TRBD1 aligns across 8 bases. Unmatched junction bases numbered 8, after V lost 5 bases and J lost 2 bases. The CDR3 contains 17 residues. Germline V gene data show CDR1 as SNHLY and CDR2 as FYNNEI. CDR3 protein: CASSPPGGRAYNSPLHF. In DNA form, the CDR3 reads TGTGCCAGCAGTCCGCCAGGGGGCCGCGCCTATAATTCACCCCTCCACTTT.